This T cell receptor (beta chain) stems from a study of blood T cell repertoires in COVID-19 (dated by TCRdb to 2020 to 2022). Regarding the complete study: Collaborator samples came from the United States, Italy and Spain and covered acute and convalescent phases of COVID-19. The material from the prospective study consisted of cDNA or gDNA derived from T cells, B-cell-depleted T cells, or PBMCs. Deeply sampled blood TCRbeta repertoires from subjects exposed to, actively infected with, or recovered from COVID-19 were included in the dataset. The repertoires were made available in a free public database intended to serve as a resource for research on the immune response to SARS-CoV-2. The samples were drawn from the first 160 participants of the ongoing ImmuneRACE study and from 950 to 1,500 subjects provided by 6 global collaborators. The sample metadata nearly always contained a de-identified subject ID, COVID-19 status, age in years and sex. Where available, HLA class I and class II types were obtained from metadata supplied by the sample provider rather than from assay-based typing. Summary of the overall study and its limitations: How much clinical and demographic metadata was included differed by source and by participant, and the metadata was provided uncurated.

The CDR1 and CDR2 encoded by the germline V gene (reference sequence) are LNHDA and SQIVND. Between the V and J ends, shortened by 1 base and 4 bases respectively, the junction contains 8 bases. The CDR3 contains 14 residues, cysteine and phenylalanine counted. Of the read, only the CDR3 DNA is kept; its 42 bases are in frame from base 1. This clone turned up a few times. Its binding antigen is unknown. The input lacks base qualities; no much larger clone sits a single base away. The immunoSEQ Assay, a bias-controlled multiplex PCR, was used to amplify TCRbeta CDR3 regions from genomic DNA. Per the original workflow: The number of nucleated cells in each sample was estimated by amplification of reference gene primers within the assay. To quantify the absolute abundance of each unique TCRbeta CDR3 rearrangement, sequence reads were collapsed and filtered. For each sample, productive Simpson clonality was calculated by taking the square root of Simpson's diversity index across productive rearrangements. This is the immuneACCESS table as TCRdb keeps it, with only in-frame sequences that have V and J called. A part of the clones is gone; compared with another copy, unresolved V genes explain less than half, and the rest is unexplained. That table furnishes V, J and clone size, whereas the DNA furnished D and trimming. Present in this sample are 150,000 to 200,000 clones, around 85% of which were seen just once. Clones ranked in the top ten supply more than 5% of the sample.

Participants in the prospective study were aged roughly 18 to 100 years, lived in 24 United States geographic areas, and enrolled through a virtual design. In the prospective study, cohorts were assigned on the basis of participant-reported clinical history obtained from a screening survey and a study questionnaire. For ImmuneRACE Cohort 3, a participant was defined as recovered based on two consecutive negative NP/OP PCR tests, clearance by a healthcare professional, or resolution of symptoms. In the prospective study, whole blood, serum and a nasopharyngeal or oropharyngeal swab were collected from each participant by mobile phlebotomists. Additional blood draws and questionnaires over an approximately two-month period could optionally be provided by prospective study participants. Before DNA extraction, prospective study blood samples were shipped either frozen or at room temperature.

This clonotype originated in a man aged 40-55 years who had recovered from COVID-19. Source material: PBMCs or T cells enriched from blood (not recorded which). The chain is encoded by TRBV19 joined to TRBJ1-3; no D gene call is confident. CDR3 sequence: CASSIVVWGNTIYF. The nucleotides are TGTGCCAGTAGTATAGTAGTGTGGGGAAACACCATATATTTT. Reference TRBV19 and TRBJ1-3 genes cover what lies past the CDR3, so the full variable domain is DGGITQSPKYLFRKEGQNVTLSCEQNLNHDAMYWYRQDPGQGLRLIYYSQIVNDFQKGDIAEGYSVSREKKESFPLTVTSAQKNPTAFYLCASSIVVWGNTIYFGEGSWLTVV.